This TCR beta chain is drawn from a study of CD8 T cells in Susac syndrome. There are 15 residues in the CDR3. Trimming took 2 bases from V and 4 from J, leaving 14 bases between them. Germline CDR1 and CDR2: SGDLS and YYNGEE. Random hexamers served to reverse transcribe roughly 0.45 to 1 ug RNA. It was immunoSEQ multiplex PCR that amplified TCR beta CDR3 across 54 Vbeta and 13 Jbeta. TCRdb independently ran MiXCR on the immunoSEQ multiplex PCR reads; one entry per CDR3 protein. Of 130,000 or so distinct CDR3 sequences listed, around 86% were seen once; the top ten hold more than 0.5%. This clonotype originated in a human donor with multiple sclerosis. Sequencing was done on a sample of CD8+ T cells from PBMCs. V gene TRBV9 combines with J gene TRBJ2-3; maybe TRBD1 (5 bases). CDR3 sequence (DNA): TGTGCCAGCAGCGTTGTGGCAGGGCTTCCAGATACGCAGTATTTT. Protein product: CASSVVAGLPDTQYF.